This passage covers 7 T cell receptor beta chains from one sample sequenced in a study of vaccination effects on CD4 cells after COVID-19. CD4+ T cells specific for antigen were expanded with viral peptide pools by the ViraFEST assay before sequencing. Subsequent to about 10 days of culture, CD4+ T cells were isolated. Two-dose BNT162b2 or mRNA-1273 vaccination was given to participants. No antigens are known for them. Sequencing was performed with immunoSEQ multiplex PCR; in TCRdb, only in-frame clones are kept and a portion is missing. The data show some 25,000 clones, over 70% seen once. Sequenced here: CD4+ T cells from PBMCs cultured with SARS-CoV-2 spike peptides, sampled after COVID-19 vaccination. These receptors all come from a human donor who received a COVID-19 vaccine.

A few counts support this clone. The gene calls are TRBV2 and TRBJ1-1; 7 bases are a match to TRBD1. Germline CDR1 is SNHLY and CDR2 is FYNNEI. This CDR3 contains 13 residues. With 10 bases clipped from V and 6 bases from J, the junction kept 11 bases outside the gene matches. The CDR3 region is CATGTVGGPEAFF. The CDR3 region has the DNA TGTGCCACCGGGACAGTGGGTGGCCCTGAAGCTTTCTTT. The complete variable domain, with remaining parts taken from reference TRBV2 and TRBJ1-1, reads EPEVTQTPSHQVTQMGQEVILRCVPISNHLYFYWYRQILGQKVEFLVSFYNNEISEKSEIFDDQFSVERPDGSNFTLKIRSTKLEDSAMYFCATGTVGGPEAFFGQGTRLTVV.

This clone was observed once. V and J are TRBV6-5 and TRBJ2-1; D is ambiguous. This CDR3 region has 12 residues. Trimming shortened V by 8 bases and J by 5 bases, and 10 bases separated the two germline ends. Germline V gene sequence: CDR1 MNHEY, CDR2 SVGAGI. CDR3 sequence: CASGRGNNEQFF. The CDR3 DNA is TGTGCCAGCGGGCGTGGGAACAATGAGCAGTTCTTC.

The V gene is TRBV10-3, the J gene TRBJ1-2, with 8 bases aligning to TRBD1. This CDR3 is built from 15 residues. Unmatched junction bases numbered 8, after V lost 4 bases and J lost 4 bases. Looked up from germline, CDR1 is ENHRY and CDR2 is SYGVKD. CDR3 loop: CAISGWDRLAYGYTF. The CDR3 region has the DNA TGTGCCATCAGTGGTTGGGACAGGCTTGCCTATGGCTACACCTTC.

This chain joins TRBV5-1 and TRBJ2-5, with unresolved D. V was shortened by 8 bases and J by 1 base, with 9 bases between the two germline ends. The germline gives CDR1 SGHRS, CDR2 YFSETQ. This CDR3 has 12 amino acids. The CDR3 DNA sequence: TGCGCCAGTAGGACGACCCAAGAGACCCAGTACTTC. Translation: CASRTTQETQYF.

The chain carries TRBV3-1 (or the pseudogene TRBV3-2) and TRBJ2-1; a possible D gene is TRBD1 (6 bases). Germline CDR1 LGHDT, CDR2 YNNKEL (reference sequence). The CDR3 has 16 residues. V lost 4 bases and J 5 bases, leaving 18 bases between the germline ends. This CDR3 reads CASSRRLTGWDNEQFF. The CDR3, as DNA: TGTGCCAGCAGCCGCAGATTGACAGGCTGGGACAATGAGCAGTTCTTC.

The genes are TRBV3-1 (or the pseudogene TRBV3-2) and TRBJ1-2; D is uncertain. CDR3 length: 16 amino acids. The germline V gene has CDR1 LGHDT and CDR2 YNNKEL (reference sequence). V was clipped by 2 bases and J by 0 bases, with 13 bases between them. DNA for the CDR3: TGTGCCAGCAGCCAAAGGACCTTTGGGCCTAACTATGGCTACACCTTC. Translating gives CASSQRTFGPNYGYTF.

V is TRBV2 and J is TRBJ2-5; D possibly corresponds to TRBD1 (6 bases). Trimming removed 5 bases at V and 5 bases at J, with 15 bases between. The CDR3 contains 14 residues. Per germline, CDR1 SNHLY and CDR2 FYNNEI. CDR3 residues: CASSLQGQVETQYF. CDR3 bases: TGTGCCAGCAGTCTACAGGGTCAGGTGGAGACCCAGTACTTC.